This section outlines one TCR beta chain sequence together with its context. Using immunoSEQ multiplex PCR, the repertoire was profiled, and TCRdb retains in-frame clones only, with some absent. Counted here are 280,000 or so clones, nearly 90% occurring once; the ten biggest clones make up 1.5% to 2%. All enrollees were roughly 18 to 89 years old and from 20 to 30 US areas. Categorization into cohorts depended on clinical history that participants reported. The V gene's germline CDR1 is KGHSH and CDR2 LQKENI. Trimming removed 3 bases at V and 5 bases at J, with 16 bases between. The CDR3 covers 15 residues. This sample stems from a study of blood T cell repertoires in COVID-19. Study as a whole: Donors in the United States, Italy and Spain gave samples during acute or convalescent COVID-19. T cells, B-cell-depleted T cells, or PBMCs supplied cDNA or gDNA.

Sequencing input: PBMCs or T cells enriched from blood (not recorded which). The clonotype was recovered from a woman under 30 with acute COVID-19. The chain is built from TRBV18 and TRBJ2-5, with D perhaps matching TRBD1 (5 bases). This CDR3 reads CASSPRAAIRETQYF. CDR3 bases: TGTGCCAGCTCACCCAGGGCGGCGATTCGGGAGACCCAGTACTTC.